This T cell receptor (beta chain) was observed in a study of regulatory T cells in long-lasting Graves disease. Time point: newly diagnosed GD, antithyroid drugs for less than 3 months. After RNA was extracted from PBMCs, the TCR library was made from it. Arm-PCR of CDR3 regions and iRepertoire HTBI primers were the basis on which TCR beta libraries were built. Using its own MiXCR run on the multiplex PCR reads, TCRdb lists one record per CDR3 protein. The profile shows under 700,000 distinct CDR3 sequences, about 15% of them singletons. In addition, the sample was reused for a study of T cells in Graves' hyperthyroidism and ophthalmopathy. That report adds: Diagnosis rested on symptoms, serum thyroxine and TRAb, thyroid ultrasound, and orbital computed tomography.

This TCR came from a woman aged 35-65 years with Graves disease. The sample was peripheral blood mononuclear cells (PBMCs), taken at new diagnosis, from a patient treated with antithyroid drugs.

CDR3 coding DNA: TGCGCCAGCAGCCAAGACGAAGGAGGGCCCTACGAGCAGTACTTC. Its protein is CASSQDEGGPYEQYF. V gene TRBV4-1 combines with J gene TRBJ2-7, with a weak D call TRBD2 (6 bases). Germline CDR1 reads MGHRA; CDR2 reads YSYEKL. The ends were cut back, 0 bases at V and 2 bases at J, with 11 bases in the middle. The CDR3 loop spans 15 amino acids.